These 20 T cell receptor beta chains were all obtained from the same sample, sequenced in a study of chemoradiotherapy in HPV16-positive cancers. Libraries were prepared by immunoSEQ multiplex PCR; TCRdb keeps only in-frame clonotypes and omits some of them. There are a few thousand clones in the sample; about 88% occur only once, and around 6% lies in the top ten. Specimen: tumor tissue, collected from a patient who underwent chemoradiotherapy. The receptors were sampled from a human donor with HPV-associated anogenital cancer.

The chain joins TRBV5-4 to TRBJ2-5; unclear D gene. The CDR3 totals 14 residues. The V end was cut by 4 bases, the J end by 3 bases, with 13 bases between. Germline V gene sequence: CDR1 SGHNT, CDR2 YYREEE (reference sequence). The CDR3 reads CASSAASGKETQYF. In DNA, the CDR3 is TGTGCCAGCAGCGCCGCCTCAGGAAAAGAGACCCAGTACTTC.

This clone has only a few counts. The rearrangement uses TRBV5-6 and TRBJ1-2; the D gene is possibly TRBD1 (5 bases). CDR3 size: 14 residues. Germline CDR1 SGHDT, CDR2 YYEEEE. Between the trimmed V and J ends, which lost 6 bases and 2 bases, there was a span of 14 bases. DNA for the CDR3: TGTGCCAGCACCCGGCGGGGGGTAAACTATGGCTACACCTTC. Translation gives CASTRRGVNYGYTF.

This clone showed up just a few times. The V gene is TRBV4-3, the J gene TRBJ2-7; TRBD2 is a possible D gene (5 bases). In germline, CDR1 is LGHNA, CDR2 YSLEER. The CDR3 spans 17 residues. Trimming removed 2 bases at V and 5 bases at J, with 22 bases between. Written as DNA, the CDR3 is TGCGCCAGCAGCCAATGGACGTCCGTACTAGGGAGCCACGAGCAGTACTTC. Its protein is CASSQWTSVLGSHEQYF.

In nucleotides, the CDR3 is TGTGCCAGCAGCATACAGGGGTATGGAAACACCATATATTTT. Translation gives CASSIQGYGNTIYF. This rearrangement joins TRBV9 to TRBJ1-3; TRBD1 matches 7 bases. V was pared by 4 bases and J by 3 bases, with 4 bases of the junction left unmatched. Germline V gene sequence: CDR1 SGDLS, CDR2 YYNGEE. CDR3 length equals 14 residues.

J is TRBJ2-5 and V is TRBV4-3; D may match TRBD1 or TRBD2 (7 bases each). Trimming removed 5 bases at V and 4 bases at J, with 14 bases between. The CDR3 length is 14 residues. CDR1 is LGHNA and CDR2 is YSLEER in the germline V gene. Written as DNA, the CDR3 is TGCGCCAGCAGCAGGGTCAGGGGGGGAGAGACCCAGTACTTC. Its translation: CASSRVRGGETQYF.

The gene calls are TRBV7-8 and TRBJ1-1; no clear D. CDR3 length: 17 residues. The V gene lost 1 base and the J gene lost 10 bases, with 25 bases spanning the gap. Germline assignment: CDR1 SGHVS and CDR2 FQNEAQ. In nucleotides, the CDR3 is TGTGCCAGCAGCTTAGAGTATCAGTCTAGGATAACTTCGTCAGCTTTCTTT. Translation: CASSLEYQSRITSSAFF.

The J gene is TRBJ2-2, the V gene TRBV4-3; D is undetermined. The V gene's germline CDR1 is LGHNA and CDR2 YSLEER. The CDR3 runs 15 residues. V lost 5 bases, J lost 3 bases, and 13 bases lay in between. The CDR3 loop is CASSATPQDTGELFF. Written as DNA, the CDR3 is TGCGCCAGCAGCGCTACCCCCCAGGACACCGGGGAGCTGTTTTTT.

The chain employs TRBV29-1 and TRBJ1-1, with a weak D call TRBD1 (5 bases). Germline-derived CDR1 and CDR2 are SQVTM and ANQGSEA. Trimming removed 4 bases from V and 1 base from J, with 10 bases in between. The CDR3 contains 13 residues. The CDR3 spells CSVARDGNTEAFF. CDR3 bases: TGCAGCGTTGCGCGGGACGGGAACACTGAAGCTTTCTTT.

The chain combines TRBV4-3 with TRBJ2-7, with 15 bases aligning to TRBD2. The trim removed 0 bases at V and 8 bases at J, leaving 17 bases unmatched. The germline V gene encodes CDR1 LGHNA and CDR2 YSLEER. The CDR3 spans 20 residues. The CDR3 spells CASSQESPGTNGLAGGKQYF. The DNA of the CDR3 is TGCGCCAGCAGCCAAGAATCCCCCGGAACGAATGGACTAGCGGGGGGGAAGCAGTACTTC.

The V and J genes are TRBV30 and TRBJ1-6; weak D call: TRBD1 (5 bases). Germline assignment: CDR1 GTSNPN and CDR2 SVGIG (reference sequence). This CDR3 is 17 amino acids long. V lost 2 bases, J lost 2 bases, and 16 bases lay in between. In DNA, the CDR3 is TGTGCCTGGAGTACTTATGGTAGGGGCACCTATAATTCACCCCTCCACTTT. Translating gives CAWSTYGRGTYNSPLHF.

By sample fraction, this clone is large. The rearrangement links TRBV27 to TRBJ2-3, with 7 bases matching TRBD2. This CDR3 has 15 amino acids. V lost 4 bases to trimming and J lost 4 bases; unmatched junction nucleotides: 8. The germline V gene encodes CDR1 MNHEY and CDR2 SMNVEV (reference sequence). CDR3 bases: TGTGCCAGCAGTTCGATTGGGGGGGTAGCAGATACGCAGTATTTT. Protein product: CASSSIGGVADTQYF.

This chain connects TRBV5-1 to TRBJ2-1; 11 bases agree with TRBD1. Germline V gene data show CDR1 as SGHRS and CDR2 as YFSETQ. This CDR3 region has 16 residues. Losses at the gene ends were 3 bases for V and 7 bases for J; bases not matched to a gene: 9. The CDR3 DNA reads as TGCGCCAGCAGCTCCCGGCCCGGACAGGGGGCGAATGAGCAGTTCTTC. This codes for CASSSRPGQGANEQFF. The full variable domain, completed using reference TRBV5-1 and TRBJ2-1, is KAGVTQTPRYLIKTRGQQVTLSCSPISGHRSVSWYQQTPGQGLQFLFEYFSETQRNKGNFPGRFSGRQFSNSRSEMNVSTLELGDSALYLCASSSRPGQGANEQFFGPGTRLTVL.

The CDR3, as DNA: TGCGCCAGCAGTGAGTCAAGGCCAAATGGCTACACCTTC. The encoded protein is CASSESRPNGYTF. The chain combines TRBV10-2 with TRBJ1-2; D ambiguous. The length of the CDR3 is 13 residues. Germline V lookup: CDR1 WSHSY, CDR2 SAAADI. V dropped 0 bases and J dropped 6 bases, with 8 bases sitting between them.

The chain uses TRBV10-2 and TRBJ1-2; 8 positions agree with TRBD1. The CDR3 extends over 15 amino acids. With 0 bases clipped from V and 9 bases from J, the junction kept 9 bases outside the gene matches. The germline CDR1 and CDR2 sequences are WSHSY and SAAADI. The DNA for the CDR3 is TGCGCCAGCAGTGAGTCGTCGGGGCAGGGGGCTAGCTACACCTTC. Protein sequence: CASSESSGQGASYTF.

This clone came up a few times. The junction departs from the called germline gene at one end, perhaps through a read error. The V gene is TRBV19, the J gene TRBJ1-2; 7 bases are shared with TRBD1. CDR1 is LNHDA, CDR2 SQIVND, per germline (reference sequence). CDR3 length: 14 residues. The CDR3 DNA reads TGTGCCAGTAGACGGATGACGAGGACAGGAAAATCCTATTTC. This sequence encodes CASRRMTRTGKSYF.

This chain uses TRBV5-6 with TRBJ2-7; D remains unclear. Germline V gene lookup returns CDR1 SGHDT and CDR2 YYEEEE. V was shortened by 1 base and J by 0 bases, with 8 bases between the two germline ends. The CDR3 runs to 14 residues. CDR3 in DNA: TGTGCCAGCAGCTTGCCCCGGAGCTCCTACGAGCAGTACTTC. This sequence encodes CASSLPRSSYEQYF.

This chain uses TRBV6-1 with TRBJ1-5, with D perhaps matching TRBD1 (5 bases). Trimming removed 2 bases at V and 0 bases at J, with 14 bases between. The CDR3 is 17 residues long. Per germline, CDR1 MNHNS and CDR2 SASEGT. CDR3 in amino acids: CASSERGGHFSNQPQHF. CDR3 in DNA: TGTGCCAGCAGTGAACGGGGAGGACACTTTAGCAATCAGCCCCAGCATTTT.

V is TRBV4-2 and J is TRBJ2-1, with D unresolved. Per the germline V gene, CDR1 is LGHNA and CDR2 is YNFKEQ. Trimming pared 4 bases from V and 12 bases from J, leaving 13 bases between. The CDR3 is 12 residues long. CDR3 bases: TGTGCCAGCAGCCGAGATACTCGGAGGCAGTTCTTC. Its protein product is CASSRDTRRQFF.

The chain combines TRBV28 with TRBJ1-2, with a weak D call TRBD1 (5 bases). This CDR3 contains 15 residues. Trimming cost V 6 bases and J 1 base, with 15 bases left between them. Germline assignment: CDR1 MDHEN and CDR2 SYDVKM. CDR3 DNA sequence: TGTGCCAGCAGCCCCCCGGGGCTATTTAACTATGGCTACACCTTC. It codes for CASSPPGLFNYGYTF.

This sequence joins TRBV14 and TRBJ1-2; TRBD1 aligns across 7 bases. The CDR3 runs 15 residues. Germline loops: CDR1 SGHDN, CDR2 FVKESK. V was clipped by 0 bases and J by 8 bases; unmatched bases: 9. The CDR3: CASSQERSRGQGYTF. The CDR3 region has the DNA TGTGCCAGCAGCCAAGAAAGGTCAAGGGGGCAAGGCTACACCTTC.